The rows below give T cell receptor beta chains drawn from one sample of a study of CD8 T cells in Susac syndrome. From the immunoSEQ multiplex PCR reads, TCRdb called clonotypes with MiXCR, one entry per CDR3 protein. The repertoire consists of over 300,000 distinct CDR3 sequences, with 92% occurring once and the leading ten covering approximately 0.065%. Sequencing was carried out using CD4+ T cells from PBMCs. These TCRs come from a human donor with multiple sclerosis. Each CDR3 is given with its conserved first and last residue. The D gene is left open where the match is weak. Expanded clones get a size class; other rows say once, few or many, or leave the size out.

V: TRBV20-1; D: NA; J: TRBJ1-2; size: NA; DNA: TGCAGTGCTAGAGTTCAAACCGGGACTTCCTATGGCTACACCTTC; CDR3: CSARVQTGTSYGYTF
V: TRBV12-3/TRBV12-4; D: NA; J: TRBJ1-1; size: NA; DNA: TGTGCCAGCACACGGAAGGGTGAAGCTTTCTTT; CDR3: CASTRKGEAFF
V: TRBV12-3/TRBV12-4; D: NA; J: TRBJ1-2; size: NA; DNA: TGTGCCAGCAGTCCTACGGGGTCCTCCTATGGCTACACCTTC; CDR3: CASSPTGSSYGYTF
V: TRBV5-1; D: NA; J: TRBJ2-1; size: NA; DNA: TGCGCCAGCACCACAGGGGGGGGAAGGAGTGAGCAGTTCTTC; CDR3: CASTTGGGRSEQFF
V: TRBV7-2; D: TRBD2; J: TRBJ2-1; size: NA; DNA: TGTGCCAGCAGCTTAGGGACTAGCGGGAGGGGGGAGCAGTTCTTC; CDR3: CASSLGTSGRGEQFF
V: TRBV20-1; D: TRBD1; J: TRBJ1-1; size: once; DNA: TGCAGTGCTAGGGATCGGACAGGTCCGAACACTGAAGCTTTCTTT; CDR3: CSARDRTGPNTEAFF
V: TRBV9; D: NA; J: TRBJ2-3; size: NA; DNA: TGTGCCAGCAGCATCAATCCGCGTAGCACAGATACGCAGTATTTT; CDR3: CASSINPRSTDTQYF
V: TRBV18; D: TRBD1; J: TRBJ1-2; size: NA; DNA: TGTGCCAGCTCTTATCGGACAGGGGATGTCTACACCTTC; CDR3: CASSYRTGDVYTF
V: TRBV6-5; D: TRBD1; J: TRBJ2-2; size: NA; DNA: TGTGCCAGCAGAAGGACAGGGTTAAACACCGGGGAGCTGTTTTTT; CDR3: CASRRTGLNTGELFF
V: TRBV3-1; D: NA; J: TRBJ2-3; size: NA; DNA: TGTGCCAGCAGCCAGGTCCCGAGAGCAGATACGCAGTATTTT; CDR3: CASSQVPRADTQYF
V: TRBV5-1; D: NA; J: TRBJ1-1; size: NA; DNA: TGCGCCAGCAGCTTGAGGCGGGTTGCCCGGGGGACTGAAGCTTTCTTT; CDR3: CASSLRRVARGTEAFF
V: TRBV5-1; D: NA; J: TRBJ1-2; size: NA; DNA: TGCGCCAGCAGCCCCGTGAGAGGTGGCTACACCTTC; CDR3: CASSPVRGGYTF
V: TRBV7-2; D: NA; J: TRBJ2-2; size: NA; DNA: TGTGCCAGCAGCTTAGCGTGGCAGCGCACCGGGGAGCTGTTTTTT; CDR3: CASSLAWQRTGELFF
V: TRBV6-1; D: NA; J: TRBJ1-1; size: NA; DNA: TGTGCCAGCAGTGAAACAGGGTTGACTGAAGCTTTCTTT; CDR3: CASSETGLTEAFF
V: TRBV6-2/TRBV6-3; D: NA; J: TRBJ1-5; size: NA; DNA: TGTGCCAGCAGTTACTTCGGGAGGGCATTCCAGCCCCAGCATTTT; CDR3: CASSYFGRAFQPQHF
V: TRBV2; D: TRBD1; J: TRBJ1-2; size: NA; DNA: TGTGCCGCATCCCAGGACAGGGGGAATGGCTACACCTTC; CDR3: CAASQDRGNGYTF
V: TRBV3-1; D: NA; J: TRBJ2-6; size: NA; DNA: TGTGCCAGCAGCCCTATCTTCTCTGGGGCCAACGTCCTGACTTTC; CDR3: CASSPIFSGANVLTF
V: TRBV19; D: TRBD1; J: TRBJ2-2; size: few; DNA: TGTGCCAGTAGCGCCGGGACAGGGAACACCGGGGAGCTGTTTTTT; CDR3: CASSAGTGNTGELFF
V: TRBV9; D: TRBD2; J: TRBJ2-3; size: NA; DNA: TGTGCCAGCAGCGTACTAGCGGGAGCTGGAGATACGCAGTATTTT; CDR3: CASSVLAGAGDTQYF
V: TRBV6-2/TRBV6-3; D: NA; J: TRBJ1-1; size: NA; DNA: TGTGCCAGCAGAGTAACAGGGCAGGGGAAAGCTTTCTTT; CDR3: CASRVTGQGKAFF
V: TRBV18; D: NA; J: TRBJ1-1; size: NA; DNA: TGTGCCAGCTCACCGGACATCCCAGAAGCTTTCTTT; CDR3: CASSPDIPEAFF
V: TRBV6-6; D: NA; J: TRBJ2-1; size: NA; DNA: TGTGCCAGCAGTGCCATTGCGAGTTTCAATGAGCAGTTCTTC; CDR3: CASSAIASFNEQFF
V: TRBV2; D: NA; J: TRBJ2-5; size: NA; DNA: TGTGCCAGCAGTGCAACGGAGACCCAGTACTTC; CDR3: CASSATETQYF
V: TRBV3-1; D: NA; J: TRBJ2-1; size: NA; DNA: TGTGCCAGCAGCCAAGATCCAGTATCGTACAATGAGCAGTTCTTC; CDR3: CASSQDPVSYNEQFF
V: TRBV3-1; D: TRBD1; J: TRBJ2-3; size: NA; DNA: TGTGCCAGCAGTCCGCTTAGGACAGGCGGGCAGTATTTT; CDR3: CASSPLRTGGQYF
V: TRBV20-1; D: NA; J: TRBJ2-7; size: NA; DNA: TGCAGTGCAAGGGAAAACTACGAGCAGTACTTC; CDR3: CSARENYEQYF
V: TRBV5-1; D: NA; J: TRBJ2-5; size: NA; DNA: TGCGCCAGCAGCTTGTTTCATGGACAAGAGACCCAGTACTTC; CDR3: CASSLFHGQETQYF
V: TRBV30; D: TRBD2; J: TRBJ2-7; size: NA; DNA: TGTGCCTGGAGTGTGTCGGGACTAGGTTACGCCCGGCAGTACTTC; CDR3: CAWSVSGLGYARQYF
V: TRBV24-1; D: NA; J: TRBJ1-5; size: NA; DNA: TGTGCCACCAGTGACGGGTTTCAGCCCCAGCATTTT; CDR3: CATSDGFQPQHF
V: TRBV7-2; D: NA; J: TRBJ2-1; size: NA; DNA: TGTGCCAGCAGCCTCCCCCCTATCACGGAGCAGTTCTTC; CDR3: CASSLPPITEQFF
V: TRBV2; D: NA; J: TRBJ1-2; size: NA; DNA: TGTGCCAGCGGAGGACAGCTTCGAAATAACTATGGCTACACCTTC; CDR3: CASGGQLRNNYGYTF
V: TRBV5-1; D: TRBD2; J: TRBJ2-1; size: NA; DNA: TGCGCCAGCAGCCAGAGCGGGACCTCCTACAATGAGCAGTTCTTC; CDR3: CASSQSGTSYNEQFF
V: TRBV2; D: NA; J: TRBJ2-4; size: NA; DNA: TGTGCCAGCAGTTTGGACGAGGGGCCTCAGTACTTC; CDR3: CASSLDEGPQYF
V: TRBV12-3/TRBV12-4; D: NA; J: TRBJ1-1; size: NA; DNA: TGTGCCAGCAGTTTCTACGTGAACACTGAAGCTTTCTTT; CDR3: CASSFYVNTEAFF
V: TRBV7-2; D: TRBD2; J: TRBJ2-1; size: NA; DNA: TGTGCCAGCAACAGTTTAGGACTAGCGGGAGGGGATGAGCAGTTCTTC; CDR3: CASNSLGLAGGDEQFF
V: TRBV20-1; D: TRBD1; J: TRBJ1-3; size: NA; DNA: TGCAGTGCTACAGGGGGAGCCGGAAACACCATATATTTT; CDR3: CSATGGAGNTIYF
V: TRBV7-2; D: NA; J: TRBJ1-1; size: NA; DNA: TGTGCCAGCAGCCGGGGGGGCCTGAACACTGAAGCTTTCTTT; CDR3: CASSRGGLNTEAFF
V: TRBV20-1; D: TRBD1; J: TRBJ1-2; size: NA; DNA: TGCAGTGCTAGAGTGGACAGGGGACCTTCCTCCTATGGCTACACCTTC; CDR3: CSARVDRGPSSYGYTF
V: TRBV11-2; D: NA; J: TRBJ1-1; size: NA; DNA: TGTGCCAGCAGCTCTAGCAGAGCCTACACTGAAGCTTTCTTT; CDR3: CASSSSRAYTEAFF
V: TRBV12-3/TRBV12-4; D: NA; J: TRBJ1-4; size: NA; DNA: TGTGCCAGCAGCGTAGACACACCCCTGATAGTGGTTAGGAGCAACGTGTTATTGAAACTGTTTTTT; CDR3: CASSVDTPLIVVRSNVLLKLFF
V: TRBV29-1; D: TRBD1; J: TRBJ1-2; size: NA; DNA: TGCAGCGCCGAGGGACAGGGGGGTGGCTACACCTTC; CDR3: CSAEGQGGGYTF
V: TRBV2; D: TRBD2; J: TRBJ2-1; size: NA; DNA: TGTGCCAGCAGTGTTCGACTAGCGGGGAGCTCCTACAATGAGCAGTTCTTC; CDR3: CASSVRLAGSSYNEQFF
V: TRBV2; D: NA; J: TRBJ1-2; size: NA; DNA: TGTGCCAGCGGGGGGAGGGTTAACTATGGCTACACCTTC; CDR3: CASGGRVNYGYTF
V: TRBV21-1; D: NA; J: TRBJ2-2; size: NA; DNA: TGTGCCAGCAGCCGTAGCCACCAGAGGGCCGGGGAGCTGTTTTTT; CDR3: CASSRSHQRAGELFF
V: TRBV5-1; D: NA; J: TRBJ2-3; size: NA; DNA: TGCGCCAGCTCTTGGGTCGCAGGGAGCACAGATACGCAGTATTTT; CDR3: CASSWVAGSTDTQYF
V: TRBV24-1; D: TRBD2; J: TRBJ2-1; size: NA; DNA: TGTGCCACCAGTGATTTGGCCAGCGGGGGATACAATGAGCAGTTCTTC; CDR3: CATSDLASGGYNEQFF
V: TRBV7-3; D: NA; J: TRBJ1-1; size: NA; DNA: TGTGCCAGCAGCTTAACGAACAGGAACACTGAAGCTTTCTTT; CDR3: CASSLTNRNTEAFF
V: TRBV20-1; D: TRBD2; J: TRBJ2-1; size: NA; DNA: TGCAGTGCCTATAGCGGGACTTCCTACAATGAGCAGTTCTTC; CDR3: CSAYSGTSYNEQFF
V: TRBV7-9; D: NA; J: TRBJ1-2; size: NA; DNA: TGTGCCAGCAGCTCAGGCCGGTCGGCTGGCTACACCTTC; CDR3: CASSSGRSAGYTF
V: TRBV7-9; D: TRBD2; J: TRBJ2-3; size: NA; DNA: TGTGCCAGCAGCCCGGGACTAGCGGGAGTGCGGGCAGATACGCAGTATTTT; CDR3: CASSPGLAGVRADTQYF
V: TRBV28; D: NA; J: TRBJ2-7; size: NA; DNA: TGTGCCAGCAGTTCCACTTCACAAGGGCGGGAGCAGTACTTC; CDR3: CASSSTSQGREQYF
V: TRBV7-9; D: NA; J: TRBJ1-2; size: NA; DNA: TGTGCCAGCAGCTTAGGGGGATACAACTATGGCTACACCTTC; CDR3: CASSLGGYNYGYTF
V: TRBV5-1; D: NA; J: TRBJ2-1; size: NA; DNA: TGCGCCAGCAGCTTCAAGGCGGTCAATGAGCAGTTCTTC; CDR3: CASSFKAVNEQFF
V: TRBV6-6; D: NA; J: TRBJ2-7; size: NA; DNA: TGTGCCAGCAGTTACCGGGGTACAGCCTACGAGCAGTACTTC; CDR3: CASSYRGTAYEQYF
V: TRBV6-2/TRBV6-3; D: NA; J: TRBJ1-4; size: NA; DNA: TGTGCCAGCAGTTACGACGATTATGGGGGTGAAAAACTGTTTTTT; CDR3: CASSYDDYGGEKLFF
V: TRBV5-1; D: NA; J: TRBJ2-7; size: NA; DNA: TGCGCCAGCAGCCCGGAAGGAGACAGTTACGAGCAGTACTTC; CDR3: CASSPEGDSYEQYF
V: TRBV10-3; D: NA; J: TRBJ1-5; size: NA; DNA: TGTGCCATCGCCGGCAGGGATAGCAATCAGCCCCAGCATTTT; CDR3: CAIAGRDSNQPQHF